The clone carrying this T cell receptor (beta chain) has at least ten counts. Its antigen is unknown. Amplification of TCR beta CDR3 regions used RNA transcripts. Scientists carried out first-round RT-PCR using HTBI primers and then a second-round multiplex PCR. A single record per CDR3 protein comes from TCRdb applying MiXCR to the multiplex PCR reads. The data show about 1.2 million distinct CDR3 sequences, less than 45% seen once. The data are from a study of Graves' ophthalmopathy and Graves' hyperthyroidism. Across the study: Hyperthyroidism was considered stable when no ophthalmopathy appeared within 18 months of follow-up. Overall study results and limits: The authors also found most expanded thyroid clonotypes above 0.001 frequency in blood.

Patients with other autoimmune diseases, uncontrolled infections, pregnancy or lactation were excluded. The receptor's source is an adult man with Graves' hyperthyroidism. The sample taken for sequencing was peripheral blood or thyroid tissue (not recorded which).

CDR3 nucleotide sequence: TGTGCCAGCGCCGCCGGACAGCCTAATGAAAAACTGTTTTTT. Translating gives CASAAGQPNEKLFF. The chain joins TRBV7-9 to TRBJ1-4, with D possibly matching TRBD1 (6 bases). This CDR3 is 14 amino acids long. V gave up 8 bases and J gave up 3 bases, with 13 bases separating them. The germline gives CDR1 SEHNR, CDR2 FQNEAQ (reference sequence).